This is a list of T cell receptor beta chains from one sample in a study of human T cells and chemical hapten exposure. MiXCR, run by TCRdb on the RACE reads, gives a single entry per CDR3 protein. The table has about 94,000 distinct CDR3 sequences, about 9.3% seen once. Sample: whole blood, taken in connection with sensitization to the hapten diphenylcyclopropenone (DPC). These receptor sequences come from a woman aged 40 to 50 with alopecia areata. Some clones in this sample may be carry-over from other donors' samples. CDR3s include the opening cysteine and the closing phenylalanine or tryptophan. The D gene is left open where the match is weak. A row's size may be missing; if present it is once, few, many or a size class.

d_gene: .
j_gene: TRBJ1-6
v_gene: TRBV28
abundance: few
CDR3aa: CASRTQRGYNSPLHF
CDR3nt: TGTGCCAGCAGGACACAGAGGGGATATAATTCACCCCTCCACTTT

d_gene: .
j_gene: TRBJ1-1
v_gene: TRBV6-2/TRBV6-3
abundance: .
CDR3aa: CASSSLRGRAEAFF
CDR3nt: TGTGCCAGCAGTTCCCTGCGAGGGCGGGCTGAAGCTTTCTTT

d_gene: .
j_gene: TRBJ2-1
v_gene: TRBV28
abundance: .
CDR3aa: CASSLLRFNEQFF
CDR3nt: TGTGCCAGCAGTCTGCTCAGGTTCAATGAGCAGTTCTTC

d_gene: TRBD1
j_gene: TRBJ1-4
v_gene: TRBV18
abundance: .
CDR3aa: CASSISGGAAEKLFF
CDR3nt: TGTGCCAGCTCAATTTCAGGGGGCGCGGCGGAAAAACTGTTTTTT

d_gene: .
j_gene: TRBJ2-2
v_gene: TRBV7-2
abundance: .
CDR3aa: CASTQVANRGTGELFF
CDR3nt: TGTGCCAGCACCCAGGTGGCCAATCGGGGCACCGGGGAGCTGTTTTTT

d_gene: .
j_gene: TRBJ1-1
v_gene: TRBV4-1
abundance: many
CDR3aa: CASSQEVRADTEAFF
CDR3nt: TGCGCCAGCAGCCAAGAGGTCCGGGCGGACACTGAAGCTTTCTTT

d_gene: .
j_gene: TRBJ1-6
v_gene: TRBV28
abundance: .
CDR3aa: CASSLKWEGNSPLHF
CDR3nt: TGTGCCAGCAGTTTAAAGTGGGAAGGGAATTCACCCCTCCACTTT

d_gene: .
j_gene: TRBJ2-5
v_gene: TRBV7-2
abundance: few
CDR3aa: CASSLGEKETQYF
CDR3nt: TGTGCCAGCAGCTTAGGGGAAAAAGAGACCCAGTACTTC

d_gene: TRBD2
j_gene: TRBJ2-7
v_gene: TRBV29-1
abundance: many
CDR3aa: CSGTTSGRYSEQYF
CDR3nt: TGCAGCGGCACGACTAGCGGGAGGTATAGCGAGCAGTACTTC

d_gene: .
j_gene: TRBJ2-2
v_gene: TRBV6-5
abundance: few
CDR3aa: CASSGLGSIPGELFF
CDR3nt: TGTGCCAGCAGTGGCCTAGGGAGCATCCCCGGGGAGCTGTTTTTT

d_gene: .
j_gene: TRBJ2-3
v_gene: TRBV9
abundance: few
CDR3aa: CASSVSPSTDTQYF
CDR3nt: TGTGCCAGCAGCGTAAGTCCCTCCACAGATACGCAGTATTTT

d_gene: .
j_gene: TRBJ1-3
v_gene: TRBV28
abundance: .
CDR3aa: CASSLGWDVSGNTIYF
CDR3nt: TGTGCCAGCAGTTTAGGTTGGGACGTCTCTGGAAACACCATATATTTT

d_gene: TRBD1
j_gene: TRBJ2-7
v_gene: TRBV10-3
abundance: many
CDR3aa: CAISGQGAHEQYF
CDR3nt: TGTGCCATCAGTGGACAGGGGGCCCACGAGCAGTACTTC

d_gene: .
j_gene: TRBJ2-7
v_gene: TRBV14
abundance: many
CDR3aa: CASSPANYEQYF
CDR3nt: TGTGCCAGCAGCCCCGCCAACTACGAGCAGTACTTC

d_gene: .
j_gene: TRBJ2-3
v_gene: TRBV28
abundance: .
CDR3aa: CASSFDGDTQYF
CDR3nt: TGTGCCAGCAGTTTTGATGGGGATACGCAGTATTTT

d_gene: .
j_gene: TRBJ2-1
v_gene: TRBV6-2/TRBV6-3
abundance: many
CDR3aa: CASNRQGVVEGLHNEQFF
CDR3nt: TGTGCCAGCAATCGGCAGGGCGTAGTTGAGGGTCTGCACAATGAGCAGTTCTTC

d_gene: TRBD2
j_gene: TRBJ2-7
v_gene: TRBV5-1
abundance: .
CDR3aa: CASSFLADGGEQYF
CDR3nt: TGCGCCAGCAGCTTTCTAGCGGATGGCGGGGAGCAGTACTTC

d_gene: .
j_gene: TRBJ2-2
v_gene: TRBV5-6
abundance: .
CDR3aa: CASRNLDYNTGELFF
CDR3nt: TGTGCCAGCAGGAATCTGGACTACAACACCGGGGAGCTGTTTTTT

d_gene: .
j_gene: TRBJ1-3
v_gene: TRBV12-3/TRBV12-4
abundance: few
CDR3aa: CAIPTGENTIYF
CDR3nt: TGTGCCATCCCTACCGGGGAAAACACCATATATTTT

d_gene: .
j_gene: TRBJ2-1
v_gene: TRBV6-4
abundance: few
CDR3aa: CASSAVGGPTNEQFF
CDR3nt: TGTGCCAGCAGTGCTGTGGGGGGACCCACCAATGAGCAGTTCTTC

d_gene: .
j_gene: TRBJ2-5
v_gene: TRBV7-2
abundance: .
CDR3aa: CASSPGAETQYF
CDR3nt: TGTGCCAGCAGCCCGGGAGCGGAGACCCAGTACTTC

d_gene: TRBD2
j_gene: TRBJ2-1
v_gene: TRBV20-1
abundance: many
CDR3aa: CSAGPAGPRAEQFF
CDR3nt: TGCAGTGCTGGCCCAGCGGGACCCAGGGCTGAGCAGTTCTTC

d_gene: TRBD2
j_gene: TRBJ2-1
v_gene: TRBV11-2
abundance: many
CDR3aa: CASSPLTSGIYNEQFF
CDR3nt: TGTGCCAGCAGCCCCTTGACTAGCGGGATTTACAATGAGCAGTTCTTC

d_gene: TRBD1
j_gene: TRBJ1-1
v_gene: TRBV7-2
abundance: many
CDR3aa: CASSSGQFTEAFF
CDR3nt: TGTGCCAGCAGCTCGGGACAGTTCACTGAAGCTTTCTTT

d_gene: .
j_gene: TRBJ2-7
v_gene: TRBV4-2
abundance: .
CDR3aa: CASSQSPGPTYEQYF
CDR3nt: TGTGCCAGCAGCCAATCGCCAGGACCTACCTACGAGCAGTACTTC

d_gene: TRBD2
j_gene: TRBJ2-1
v_gene: TRBV20-1
abundance: many
CDR3aa: CSARVTSGRMGEQFF
CDR3nt: TGCAGTGCTAGAGTGACTAGCGGGAGGATGGGTGAGCAGTTCTTC

d_gene: TRBD2
j_gene: TRBJ2-1
v_gene: TRBV7-6
abundance: many
CDR3aa: CASSLAGTSGVEQFF
CDR3nt: TGTGCCAGCAGCTTAGCGGGGACTAGCGGGGTTGAGCAGTTCTTC

d_gene: .
j_gene: TRBJ1-5
v_gene: TRBV3-1
abundance: many
CDR3aa: CASSRGGALGNQPQHF
CDR3nt: TGTGCCAGCAGCCGAGGGGGAGCTCTGGGCAATCAGCCCCAGCATTTT

d_gene: .
j_gene: TRBJ1-1
v_gene: TRBV28
abundance: many
CDR3aa: CASSVSGMNTEAFF
CDR3nt: TGTGCCAGCAGCGTGAGTGGCATGAACACTGAAGCTTTCTTT

d_gene: .
j_gene: TRBJ2-5
v_gene: TRBV9
abundance: .
CDR3aa: CASTTGGTFQETQYF
CDR3nt: TGTGCCAGCACGACTGGGGGAACCTTTCAAGAGACCCAGTACTTC

d_gene: .
j_gene: TRBJ2-5
v_gene: TRBV12-3/TRBV12-4
abundance: .
CDR3aa: CASLGYQETQYF
CDR3nt: TGTGCCAGCCTAGGGTACCAAGAGACCCAGTACTTC

d_gene: .
j_gene: TRBJ2-7
v_gene: TRBV9
abundance: few
CDR3aa: CASSVDPSKASYEQYF
CDR3nt: TGTGCCAGCAGCGTAGACCCTAGCAAGGCTTCCTACGAGCAGTACTTC